The next 22 T cell receptor beta chains were all read from a single sample in a study of T cells in localized non-small cell lung cancer. Sequenced by immunoSEQ multiplex PCR; TCRdb stores in-frame clones only, minus some. Of approximately 18,000 clones listed, around 83% were seen once; the top ten hold about 25%. The sequences come from peripheral blood, collected before any cancer treatment. These receptors were obtained from a female donor at least 60 years old with stage I lung adenocarcinoma.

The V gene is TRBV6-1, the J gene TRBJ2-7; D ambiguous. The germline V gene encodes CDR1 MNHNS and CDR2 SASEGT. Trimming cost V 7 bases and J 3 bases, with 13 bases left between them. The CDR3 runs 13 residues. The CDR3 spells CASTESAFYEQYF. The CDR3 nucleotides read TGTGCCAGCACCGAATCTGCGTTCTACGAGCAGTACTTC.

This chain joins TRBV7-2 and TRBJ2-5; D gene unclear. V was trimmed by 5 bases and J by 6 bases, leaving 19 bases between them. This CDR3 is 15 amino acids long. From germline, CDR1 is SGHTA and CDR2 FQGNSA. CDR3 region: CASSNGLGPGKTQYF. CDR3 bases: TGTGCCAGCAGCAATGGTTTAGGCCCAGGAAAGACCCAGTACTTC.

The chain carries TRBV19 and TRBJ2-6; no clear D. The V gene lost 0 bases and the J gene lost 4 bases, with 7 bases spanning the gap. Germline-derived CDR1 and CDR2 are LNHDA and SQIVND (reference sequence). The CDR3 consists of 15 residues. The CDR3 sequence is CASSIEGFGANVLTF. CDR3 DNA: TGTGCCAGTAGTATAGAAGGGTTCGGGGCCAACGTCCTGACTTTC. The entire variable domain, with the rest obtained from reference TRBV19 and TRBJ2-6, is as follows: DGGITQSPKYLFRKEGQNVTLSCEQNLNHDAMYWYRQDPGQGLRLIYYSQIVNDFQKGDIAEGYSVSREKKESFPLTVTSAQKNPTAFYLCASSIEGFGANVLTFGAGSRLTVL.

The rearrangement uses TRBV6-6 and TRBJ2-7; perhaps TRBD1 as D (7 bases). This CDR3 is 15 amino acids long. V was shortened by 1 base and J by 5 bases, with 15 bases between the two germline ends. In germline, CDR1 is MNHNY, CDR2 SVGAGI (reference sequence). The CDR3 sequence: CASSYLGQGGNEQYF. In DNA form, the CDR3 reads TGTGCCAGCAGTTACTTGGGGCAGGGGGGCAACGAGCAGTACTTC.

V gene TRBV7-2 combines with J gene TRBJ2-5; D may be TRBD1 (6 bases). The CDR3 covers 13 residues. CDR1 SGHTA and CDR2 FQGNSA come from the germline V gene. Trimming took 3 bases from V and 7 from J, leaving 12 bases between them. The CDR3 bases are TGTGCCAGCAGCTTCGGGGAAGGGGGGACCCAGTACTTC. It is translated as CASSFGEGGTQYF.

The chain carries TRBV5-8 and TRBJ2-1; a possible D gene is TRBD1 (6 bases). CDR1 and CDR2 (germline): SGHTS, YDEGEE. The CDR3 is made up of 15 amino acids. Trimming removed 4 bases from V and 0 bases from J, with 11 bases in between. This chain's CDR3 is CASSPDSSSYNEQFF. CDR3 bases: TGTGCCAGCAGCCCGGACAGTAGCTCCTACAATGAGCAGTTCTTC.

The rearrangement uses TRBV7-2 and TRBJ1-2, with 9 bases that match TRBD1. V was clipped by 10 bases and J by 2 bases; unmatched bases: 14. The CDR3 contains 16 residues. CDR1 and CDR2 from the germline V gene are SGHTA and FQGNSA. CDR3 coding DNA: TGTGCCACCGTCAACAGGGGGCGTGGGGGCAACTATGGCTACACCTTC. Translated: CATVNRGRGGNYGYTF.

The chain joins TRBV29-1 to TRBJ1-1; possible D gene TRBD1, 6 bases. V lost 7 bases to trimming and J lost 0 bases, with 15 bases between them. Germline assignment: CDR1 SQVTM and CDR2 ANQGSEA. This CDR3 is built from 14 residues. CDR3 sequence: CSGSQGSMNTEAFF. The CDR3 DNA reads TGCAGCGGGTCACAGGGATCTATGAACACTGAAGCTTTCTTT.

The chain links TRBV30 to TRBJ1-2; 7 positions match TRBD1. Germline V lookup: CDR1 GTSNPN, CDR2 SVGIG (reference sequence). The CDR3 spans 15 residues. The ends lost 1 base at V and 4 bases at J; junction bases unmatched: 9. DNA for the CDR3: TGTGCCTGGAGTGGGGGTACAGGGGCTGCCTATGGCTACACCTTC. Encoded protein: CAWSGGTGAAYGYTF.

This clone was seen only a few times. The chain has TRBV29-1 and TRBJ1-6, with D possibly TRBD1 on 5 matching bases. Trimming took 7 bases from V and 6 from J, leaving 13 bases between them. Germline CDR1 and CDR2: SQVTM and ANQGSEA. This CDR3 spans 13 amino acids. CDR3 region: CSAGRGPNSPLHF. The DNA of the CDR3 is TGCAGCGCTGGGAGGGGACCTAATTCACCCCTCCACTTT.

The V call is TRBV2, the J call TRBJ2-5, with D unresolved. The CDR3 length is 11 residues. Germline values: CDR1 SNHLY, CDR2 FYNNEI. Trimming took off 6 bases at V and 6 bases at J, with 8 bases between the two ends. The CDR3 loop reads CASRVYQTQYF. The CDR3 nucleotides read TGTGCCAGCAGAGTCTACCAGACCCAGTACTTC.

The chain carries TRBV4-1 and TRBJ2-4; 7 positions agree with TRBD1. J was trimmed by 1 base and V by 0 bases; bases with no gene match: 12. Per the germline V gene, CDR1 is MGHRA and CDR2 is YSYEKL. This CDR3 contains 19 residues. CDR3 sequence reads: CASSQEGYRGVDAKNIQYF. The DNA for the CDR3 is TGCGCCAGCAGCCAAGAGGGGTACAGGGGCGTTGACGCCAAAAACATTCAGTACTTC.

This clone appeared once. V usage is TRBV11-3 and J usage is TRBJ1-1, with a weak D call TRBD1 (6 bases). Trimming cost V 2 bases and J 8 bases, with 15 bases left between them. Germline values: CDR1 SGHNT, CDR2 YENEEA. The CDR3 runs to 14 residues. The CDR3 nucleotides are TGTGCCAGCAGCTTATCCCCAGGGGCTGGGGAAGCTTTCTTT. Protein product: CASSLSPGAGEAFF.

This clone was observed a handful of times. The rearrangement links TRBV6-6 to TRBJ1-2; D remains ambiguous. Trimming removed 6 bases at V and 6 bases at J, with 11 bases between. Germline values: CDR1 MNHNY, CDR2 SVGAGI (reference sequence). CDR3 size: 12 residues. The CDR3 region has the DNA TGTGCCAGCAGCCTCGTTGAGAATGGCTACACCTTC. It is translated as CASSLVENGYTF.

This chain uses TRBV5-1 with TRBJ1-6; maybe TRBD1 (5 bases). V lost 7 bases and J 6 bases, leaving 29 bases between the germline ends. The CDR3 runs to 19 residues. Looked up from germline, CDR1 is SGHRS and CDR2 is YFSETQ. CDR3 nucleotides: TGCGCCAGCTCGCCCGGAAGGGGAATCCTGGGCGGGTTTAATTCACCCCTCCACTTT. The encoded protein is CASSPGRGILGGFNSPLHF.

In DNA, the CDR3 is TGTGCCAGCTCACCAACGGGACAGGGTACTCCCCTCCACTTT. This translates into CASSPTGQGTPLHF. The gene calls are TRBV18 and TRBJ1-6, with TRBD1 identical over 9 bases. The junction had 6 bases not matched to a gene; V was cut back by 2 bases and J by 13 bases. There are 14 residues in the CDR3. The V gene's germline CDR1 is KGHSH and CDR2 LQKENI.

To note about this clone: The sample carries other DNA sequences with the same CDR3. This chain connects TRBV19 to TRBJ1-5; D is undetermined. V gave up 1 base and J gave up 9 bases, with 10 bases separating them. CDR1 LNHDA and CDR2 SQIVND come from the germline V gene (reference sequence). This CDR3 contains 13 residues. This CDR3 is CASSIATDGPQHF. The CDR3 DNA sequence: TGTGCCAGTAGTATAGCAACCGACGGGCCCCAGCATTTT.

V gene TRBV5-1 combines with J gene TRBJ1-1; TRBD1 might be the D (6 bases). CDR3 length: 15 amino acids. Germline V gives CDR1 SGHRS, CDR2 YFSETQ. V was trimmed by 0 bases and J by 4 bases, leaving 13 bases between them. The CDR3 DNA reads TGCGCCAGCAGCTTGGCTAATAGGGGGGTCACTGAAGCTTTCTTT. Its protein is CASSLANRGVTEAFF.

J is TRBJ1-4 and V is TRBV7-9, with D possibly TRBD1 on 6 matching bases. Per germline, CDR1 SEHNR and CDR2 FQNEAQ (reference sequence). The length of the CDR3 is 13 residues. Trimming removed 6 bases from V and 3 bases from J, with 8 bases in between. CDR3 region: CASRQGANEKLFF. The CDR3, as DNA: TGTGCCAGCAGACAGGGTGCTAATGAAAAACTGTTTTTT.

This clone was found a few times. The gene calls are TRBV19 and TRBJ1-5, with TRBD1 matching over 8 bases. The germline CDR1 and CDR2 sequences are LNHDA and SQIVND (reference sequence). This CDR3 is 17 amino acids long. V lost 3 bases and J lost 2; bases outside the gene matches: 9. CDR3 protein: CASSMGTGNSGNQPQHF. CDR3 DNA sequence: TGTGCCAGTAGTATGGGGACAGGCAATTCGGGCAATCAGCCCCAGCATTTT.

The J gene is TRBJ1-2, the V gene TRBV6-5; D is unresolved. Per the germline V gene, CDR1 is MNHEY and CDR2 is SVGAGI. The CDR3 has 12 amino acids. V dropped 7 bases and J dropped 4 bases, with 10 bases sitting between them. CDR3 loop: CASTDRSYGYTF. CDR3 nucleotide sequence: TGTGCCAGCACCGACCGGAGCTATGGCTACACCTTC.

The V call is TRBV11-3, the J call TRBJ2-7; TRBD2 agrees at 7 bases. This CDR3 is 14 amino acids long. Looked up from germline, CDR1 is SGHNT and CDR2 is YENEEA. Unmatched junction bases numbered 6, after V lost 2 bases and J lost 5 bases. In DNA form, the CDR3 reads TGTGCCAGCAGCTTATCCCCGGGGAGGGACGAGCAGTACTTC. Translating it yields CASSLSPGRDEQYF.